This entry features one TCR beta chain sequence. The V gene's germline CDR1 is SQVTM and CDR2 ANQGSEA. The CDR3 totals 14 residues. Trimming pared 8 bases from V and 0 bases from J, leaving 14 bases between. The source of the sample is a study of T-cell memory formation after mild COVID-19. Via MiXCR, TCRdb re-called the 5' RACE reads, giving one row per CDR3 protein. Of just over 300,000 distinct CDR3 sequences listed, roughly a fifth are singletons. The receptor comes from a man aged 18 to 35 who had mild COVID-19 (a few samples of this study predate the infection). Cell type and time point are not known. J is TRBJ1-3 and V is TRBV29-1, with D maybe TRBD1 (5 bases). Sequenced: PBMCs or a T cell subset sorted from them (not recorded which). CDR3 nucleotides: TGCAGCCTCCGACGGGGCAGCTCTGGAAACACCATATATTTT. Translating it yields CSLRRGSSGNTIYF.